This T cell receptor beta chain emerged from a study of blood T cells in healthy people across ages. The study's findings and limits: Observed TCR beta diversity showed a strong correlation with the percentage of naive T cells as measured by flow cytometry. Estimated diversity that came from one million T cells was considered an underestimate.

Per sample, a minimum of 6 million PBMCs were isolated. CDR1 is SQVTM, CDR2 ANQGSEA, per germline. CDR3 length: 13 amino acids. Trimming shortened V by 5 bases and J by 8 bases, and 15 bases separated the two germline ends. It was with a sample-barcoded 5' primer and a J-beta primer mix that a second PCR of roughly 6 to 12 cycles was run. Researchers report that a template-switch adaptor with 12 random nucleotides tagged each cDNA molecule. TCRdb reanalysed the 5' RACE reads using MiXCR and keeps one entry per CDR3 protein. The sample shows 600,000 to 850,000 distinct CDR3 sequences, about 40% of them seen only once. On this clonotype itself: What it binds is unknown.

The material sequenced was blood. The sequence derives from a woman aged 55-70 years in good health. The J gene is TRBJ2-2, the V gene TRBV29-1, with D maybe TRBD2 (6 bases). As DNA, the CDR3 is TGCAGCGTTTATGGAGGGAATTCTGGGGAGCTGTTTTTT. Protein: CSVYGGNSGELFF.